This T cell receptor (beta chain) came from a study of blood T cell repertoires in COVID-19. Trimming shortened V by 3 bases and J by 0 bases, and 11 bases separated the two germline ends. Germline CDR1 and CDR2: SGHVS and FQNEAQ. The CDR3 is 16 amino acids. Assay used: immunoSEQ multiplex PCR; TCRdb lists only in-frame clones, some missing. The table lists around 250,000 clones, about four fifths of them singletons, with less than 5.5% in the top ten. The sequenced sample was PBMCs or T cells enriched from blood (not recorded which). The TCR originated in a middle-aged man who had been exposed to COVID-19. This rearrangement joins TRBV7-8 to TRBJ1-4, with D hard to call. CDR3 amino acids: CASSFTRGSTNEKLFF. CDR3 nucleotide sequence: TGTGCCAGCAGCTTCACTCGGGGTTCAACTAATGAAAAACTGTTTTTT.